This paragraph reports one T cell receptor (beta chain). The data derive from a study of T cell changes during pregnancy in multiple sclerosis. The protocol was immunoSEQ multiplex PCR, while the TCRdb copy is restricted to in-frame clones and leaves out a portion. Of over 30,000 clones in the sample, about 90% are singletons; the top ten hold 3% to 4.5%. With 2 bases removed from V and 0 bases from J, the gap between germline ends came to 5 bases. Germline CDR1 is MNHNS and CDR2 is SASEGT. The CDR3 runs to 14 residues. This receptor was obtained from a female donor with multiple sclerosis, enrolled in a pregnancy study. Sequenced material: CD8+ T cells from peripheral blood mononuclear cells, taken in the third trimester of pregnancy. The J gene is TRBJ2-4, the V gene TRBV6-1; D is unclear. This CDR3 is CASSERLAKNIQYF. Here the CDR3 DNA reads TGTGCCAGCAGTGAACGACTAGCCAAAAACATTCAGTACTTC.